Listed here are 17 T cell receptor beta chains from one sample, sequenced in a study of blood T cell repertoires in COVID-19. The table came from immunoSEQ multiplex PCR; TCRdb's copy has only in-frame clones and leaves some out. Among 300,000 to 350,000 clones listed, about 90% were seen once. Material: PBMCs or T cells enriched from blood (not recorded which). Receptors originate from a woman in her twenties or thirties who had recovered from COVID-19.

This chain connects TRBV5-4 to TRBJ1-2, with TRBD1 matching over 9 bases. J gave up 7 bases and V 1 base, and 5 bases lay outside the gene matches. This CDR3 has 14 residues. Germline V gene data show CDR1 as SGHNT and CDR2 as YYREEE (reference sequence). CDR3: CASSLTGGGIGYTF. For the CDR3, the DNA is TGTGCCAGCAGCTTGACAGGGGGCGGTATTGGCTACACCTTC.

This clone showed up just once. The chain has TRBV19 and TRBJ2-3; 8 bases are shared with TRBD1. The CDR3 consists of 17 residues. The germline gives CDR1 LNHDA, CDR2 SQIVND (reference sequence). V shed 5 bases and J 5 bases; nucleotides not matched to a gene: 15. The CDR3 is CASSLLGTGGGRDTQYF. CDR3 in DNA: TGTGCCAGTAGTCTCCTCGGGACAGGCGGTGGCAGAGATACGCAGTATTTT.

The genes are TRBV18 and TRBJ2-3; possibly TRBD2 for D (6 bases). V was clipped by 0 bases and J by 1 base, with 11 bases between them. In germline, CDR1 is KGHSH, CDR2 LQKENI. The CDR3 has 16 residues. The DNA for the CDR3 is TGTGCCAGCTCACCACCGTCGGCGGGACGCACAGATACGCAGTATTTT. This translates into CASSPPSAGRTDTQYF.

V is TRBV5-4 and J is TRBJ2-1, with 13 bases fitting TRBD2. Trimming cost V 1 base and J 9 bases; bases outside gene matches: 19. Per the germline V gene, CDR1 is SGHNT and CDR2 is YYREEE (reference sequence). The CDR3 length is 20 residues. The CDR3 loop reads CASSLPGLAGELGLYGEQFF. As DNA, the CDR3 is TGTGCCAGCAGCTTGCCCGGACTAGCGGGAGAGTTAGGGTTGTACGGTGAGCAGTTCTTC.

The count of this clone is one. The J gene is TRBJ2-1, the V gene TRBV7-9, with no clear D. This CDR3 has 13 residues. Germline values: CDR1 SEHNR, CDR2 FQNEAQ (reference sequence). V gave up 2 bases and J gave up 4 bases, with 6 bases separating them. The CDR3 DNA reads as TGTGCCAGCAGCTTAATCCAATACAATGAGCAGTTCTTC. Its protein product is CASSLIQYNEQFF.

This sequence joins TRBV20-1 and TRBJ2-3; TRBD1 aligns across 7 bases. This CDR3 region has 11 residues. The germline V gene has CDR1 DFQATT and CDR2 SNEGSKA (reference sequence). V lost 5 bases to trimming and J lost 7 bases; unmatched junction nucleotides: 3. In DNA form, the CDR3 reads TGCAGTGCTCAGGGGGTTAATACGCAGTATTTT. It yields the protein CSAQGVNTQYF.

The chain recombines TRBV10-3 with TRBJ1-1; D is undetermined. Deletions cut 10 bases from V and 5 bases from J, with 26 bases between. CDR3 size: 16 residues. Germline V gene sequence: CDR1 ENHRY, CDR2 SYGVKD. This CDR3 reads CATLSTVGAGSTEAFF. The DNA of the CDR3 is TGTGCCACTCTGAGCACGGTGGGCGCGGGGTCGACTGAAGCTTTCTTT.

The V call is TRBV28, the J call TRBJ2-2; 8 bases are a match to TRBD1. The germline V gene encodes CDR1 MDHEN and CDR2 SYDVKM. V trimming: 5 bases; J trimming: 6 bases; junction bases outside the gene matches: 20. The CDR3 has 19 amino acids. DNA for the CDR3: TGTGCCAGCAGTCCCTTGGGCAGGGGGCTAAGTTATGGTGCCGGGGAGCTGTTTTTT. Its protein is CASSPLGRGLSYGAGELFF.

This chain links TRBV18 with TRBJ2-5, with 9 positions matching TRBD2. The ends lost 2 bases at V and 1 base at J; junction bases unmatched: 5. This CDR3 is built from 16 residues. Germline CDR1 and CDR2: KGHSH and LQKENI. The CDR3 DNA sequence: TGTGCCAGCTCACCAATGGCGGGAGGGATCCAAGAGACCCAGTACTTC. Amino acid sequence: CASSPMAGGIQETQYF.

V gene TRBV5-8 combines with J gene TRBJ2-1; 13 bases align to TRBD2. The CDR3 has 17 residues. Trimming removed 3 bases from V and 8 bases from J; junction bases left unmatched: 11. Germline V gives CDR1 SGHTS, CDR2 YDEGEE. CDR3 nucleotide sequence: TGTGCCAGCAGCTGGCGATACACTAGCGGGAGGGGCTATGAGCAGTTCTTC. This encodes CASSWRYTSGRGYEQFF.

This clone was recorded a few times. The gene calls are TRBV28 and TRBJ2-5; 9 nucleotides match TRBD1. V shed 4 bases, J shed 5 bases, and the junction held 8 bases outside the gene matches. The CDR3 is 15 residues long. Germline V gene sequence: CDR1 MDHEN, CDR2 SYDVKM. CDR3 amino acids: CASSSGTGRGETQYF. For the CDR3, the DNA is TGTGCCAGCAGTTCCGGGACAGGGAGAGGGGAGACCCAGTACTTC.

The chain is built from TRBV10-1 and TRBJ1-1, with 7 bases identical to TRBD1. Germline assignment: CDR1 WNHNN and CDR2 SYGVQD (reference sequence). The CDR3 sequence is 14 residues long. The V gene end was trimmed by 6 bases and the J gene end by 4 bases; junction bases not matched to a gene: 8. The CDR3 loop reads CASSNRQGGTEAFF. CDR3 bases: TGCGCCAGCAGCAACCGACAGGGAGGCACTGAAGCTTTCTTT.

This chain joins TRBV2 and TRBJ2-5; a weak D match, TRBD2 (5 bases). Germline CDR1 reads SNHLY; CDR2 reads FYNNEI. V was clipped by 7 bases and J by 5 bases, with 11 bases between them. The CDR3 is 12 residues long. The CDR3 coding sequence is TGTGCCAGCACCCCTGTAGCGGAGACCCAGTACTTC. Translating it yields CASTPVAETQYF.

J is TRBJ2-1 and V is TRBV10-3, with 7 nucleotides matching TRBD2. Germline CDR1 reads ENHRY; CDR2 reads SYGVKD. This CDR3 comprises 19 residues. After removal of 3 bases from V and 9 bases from J, the junction contained 23 bases not matched to a gene. CDR3 bases: TGTGCCATCAGTGAACCTCAGGGACTGACGGGAGGACCGCTTGGTGAGCAGTTCTTC. Amino acid sequence: CAISEPQGLTGGPLGEQFF.

The rearrangement uses TRBV27 and TRBJ2-7; perhaps TRBD2 as D (6 bases). From germline, CDR1 is MNHEY and CDR2 SMNVEV (reference sequence). The CDR3 spans 15 residues. V dropped 3 bases and J dropped 1 base, with 13 bases sitting between them. This CDR3 is CASSFLREASYEQYF. CDR3 coding DNA: TGTGCCAGCAGTTTTCTGCGGGAAGCTTCCTACGAGCAGTACTTC.

The CDR3 coding sequence is TGTGCCAGCAGCCAAGATCTGGGGGGACTAGGAATTGGAGATACGCAGTATTTT. Translation gives CASSQDLGGLGIGDTQYF. V and J are TRBV3-1 (or the pseudogene TRBV3-2) and TRBJ2-3; 8 bases fit TRBD2. V lost 0 bases, J lost 5 bases, and 13 bases stayed unmatched. The CDR3 has 18 residues. In germline, CDR1 is LGHDT, CDR2 YNNKEL (reference sequence).

This clone was seen only once. The chain recombines TRBV9 with TRBJ2-7, with 16 bases aligning to TRBD2. V lost 4 bases, J lost 4 bases, and 8 bases stayed unmatched. Germline V gene sequence: CDR1 SGDLS, CDR2 YYNGEE. The CDR3 is 17 residues long. The CDR3 is CASSLGTSGRAAYEQYF. The CDR3 coding sequence is TGTGCCAGCAGCTTAGGGACTAGCGGGAGGGCCGCTTACGAGCAGTACTTC.